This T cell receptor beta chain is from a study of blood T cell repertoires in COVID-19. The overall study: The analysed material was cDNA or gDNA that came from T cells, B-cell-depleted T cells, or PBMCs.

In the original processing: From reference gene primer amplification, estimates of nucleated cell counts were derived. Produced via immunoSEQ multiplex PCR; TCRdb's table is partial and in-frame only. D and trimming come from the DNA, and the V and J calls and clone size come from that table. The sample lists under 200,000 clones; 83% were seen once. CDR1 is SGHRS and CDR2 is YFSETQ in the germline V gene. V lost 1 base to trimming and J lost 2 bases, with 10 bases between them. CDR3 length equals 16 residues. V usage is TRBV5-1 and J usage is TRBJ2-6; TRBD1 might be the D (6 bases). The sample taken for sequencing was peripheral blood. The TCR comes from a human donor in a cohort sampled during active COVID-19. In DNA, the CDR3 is TGCGCCAGCAGCTTGCTGCAGGGGCCTGGGGCCAACGTCCTGACTTTC. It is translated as CASSLLQGPGANVLTF.